The entry that follows covers one T cell receptor beta chain sequence. Relative to the germline gene, one junction end is altered; a read error may explain this. In the original workflow: Amplification from reference gene primers served as the basis for estimated nucleated cell counts. Clones were read by immunoSEQ multiplex PCR, and TCRdb kept only the in-frame ones, dropping some. V, J and clone size reflect that table, while D and trimming were determined from the DNA. Here the sample spans around 60,000 clones, around 89% being singletons. The data are from a study of blood T cell repertoires in COVID-19. Study overall: There were acute and convalescent COVID-19 samples, and they came from the United States, Italy and Spain. PBMCs, B-cell-depleted T cells, or T cells were the source of the cDNA or gDNA that made up the material.

The CDR3 runs 15 residues. CDR1 is MDHEN, CDR2 SYDVKM, per germline. Sequencing was carried out using peripheral blood. This sequence originates from a man aged 55-75 years with active COVID-19. V gene TRBV28 combines with J gene TRBJ2-3; TRBD1 agrees at 8 bases. As DNA, the CDR3 is TGTGCCAGCCTTGGACAGGGTTTGGACACACATACGCAGTATTTT. Encoded protein: CASLGQGLDTHTQYF.